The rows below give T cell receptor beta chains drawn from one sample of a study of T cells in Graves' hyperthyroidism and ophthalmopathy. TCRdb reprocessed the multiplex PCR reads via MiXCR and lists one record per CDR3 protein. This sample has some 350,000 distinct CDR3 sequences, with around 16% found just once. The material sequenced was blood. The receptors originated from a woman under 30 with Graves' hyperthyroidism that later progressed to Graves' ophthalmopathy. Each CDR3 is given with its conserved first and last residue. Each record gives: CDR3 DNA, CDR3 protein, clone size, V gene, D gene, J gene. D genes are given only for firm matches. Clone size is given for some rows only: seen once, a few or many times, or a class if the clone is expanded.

TGTGCCAGTAGTATAGGAGGGCACAACACTGAAGCTTTCTTT	CASSIGGHNTEAFF	.	TRBV19	.	TRBJ1-1
TGCGCCAGCAGCGTGACTGGGACAGGGTACACTGAAGCTTTCTTT	CASSVTGTGYTEAFF	many	TRBV5-1	TRBD1	TRBJ1-1
TGTGCCAGCAGTTCGGGACAGCTAAACACCGGGGAGCTGTTTTTT	CASSSGQLNTGELFF	many	TRBV12-3/TRBV12-4	TRBD1	TRBJ2-2
TGCAGTGCTAGTGGACTAGCGGGAGCTTACGGCTCCTACAATGAGCAGTTCTTC	CSASGLAGAYGSYNEQFF	many	TRBV20-1	TRBD2	TRBJ2-1
TGTGCCAGCAGCGGTGCGGGGACTCTCCTTCGTCAAGAGACCCAGTACTTC	CASSGAGTLLRQETQYF	many	TRBV5-5	.	TRBJ2-5
TGTGTCAGCAGCCCACCTTTTACTGAAGCTCTCTTT	CVSSPPFTEALF	.	TRBV28	.	TRBJ1-1
TGTGCCAGCAGCACCCTAGCGGGAGGGCGCGAGACCCAGTACTTC	CASSTLAGGRETQYF	.	TRBV5-6	TRBD2	TRBJ2-5
TGCGCCAGCAGCTTGGTGCCCCACCGACTAGCGGGAGGAGGGAGGACAGAGACCCAGTACTTC	CASSLVPHRLAGGGRTETQYF	few	TRBV5-1	TRBD2	TRBJ2-5
TGTGCCAGCAGTCCTCCTCCGGCTAGCGGACAAGAGACCCAGTACTTC	CASSPPPASGQETQYF	many	TRBV27	TRBD2	TRBJ2-5
TGTGCCAGCAGTTTAAAGGGCTCACCCCTCCACTTT	CASSLKGSPLHF	.	TRBV12-3/TRBV12-4	.	TRBJ1-6
TGCAGTGCTAGACTTGGCGAGGGGGCTCGTGGCCGCGGGCCTCAAGAGACCCAGTACTTC	CSARLGEGARGRGPQETQYF	many	TRBV20-1	TRBD1	TRBJ2-5
TGTGCCAGCAGCGCTAGCGGGAGCGGCAACAATGAGCAGTTCTTC	CASSASGSGNNEQFF	.	TRBV7-9	TRBD2	TRBJ2-1
TGTGCCAGCAGCCCTTCCGGAACGGCCCAGTCCTACGAGCAGTACTTC	CASSPSGTAQSYEQYF	.	TRBV4-2	.	TRBJ2-7
TGCAGTGCTAGAGCAGGGAGCTCCTATAATTCACCCCTCCACTTT	CSARAGSSYNSPLHF	.	TRBV20-1	.	TRBJ1-6
TGTGCCAGCAGTTTTCGGGGGTGGACCGGGGAGCTGTTTTTT	CASSFRGWTGELFF	many	TRBV12-3/TRBV12-4	.	TRBJ2-2
TGCGCCAGCAGCCAAGATTTTCCGACCTACGAGCAGTACTTC	CASSQDFPTYEQYF	.	TRBV4-3	.	TRBJ2-7
TGTGCCAGCAGGAGAGATTATAGCAATCAGCCCCAGCATTTT	CASRRDYSNQPQHF	few	TRBV27	.	TRBJ1-5
TGCAGCGTTGTGGAGTCTGGGGCCAACGTCCTGACTTTC	CSVVESGANVLTF	.	TRBV29-1	.	TRBJ2-6
TGTGCCAGCAGTGTTCTAGCGGGAGCAGGCGAGCAGTACTTC	CASSVLAGAGEQYF	many	TRBV2	TRBD2	TRBJ2-7
TGTGCCAGCAGTGGGACCGGGAGGAATGGACCCTGGACAGCAAATTATAGCAATCAGCCCCAGCATTTT	CASSGTGRNGPWTANYSNQPQHF	many	TRBV2	.	TRBJ1-5
TGTGCCAGCAGTGAGTTAGAGAGCACTGAAGCTTTCTTT	CASSELESTEAFF	many	TRBV2	.	TRBJ1-1
TGCGCCAGCAGCTTGGCGTCTAGCGGGCAGTTCTTC	CASSLASSGQFF	.	TRBV5-1	TRBD2	TRBJ2-1
TGTGCCAGCAGCTCCGGCGGTCTCTGGAATGAGCAGTTCTTC	CASSSGGLWNEQFF	many	TRBV7-9	.	TRBJ2-1
TGTGCTAGCCAAGACCGGGACAGGGGGCCGGCCGGGGAGCTGTTTTTT	CASQDRDRGPAGELFF	.	TRBV12-5	TRBD1	TRBJ2-2
TGCAGTGCTAGCGCTAGCGGGAGGTTGGCTTACAATGAGCAGTTCTTC	CSASASGRLAYNEQFF	.	TRBV20-1	TRBD2	TRBJ2-1